The source of this TCR beta chain is a study of CD8 T cells in Susac syndrome. CDR1 and CDR2 (germline): LNHNV, YYDKDF (reference sequence). The CDR3 extends over 14 amino acids. Trimming took off 4 bases at V and 6 bases at J, with 15 bases between the two ends. RNA in amounts of about 0.5 to 1 ug was reverse transcribed with random hexamers. Amplification of the TCR beta CDR3 was carried out by immunoSEQ multiplex PCR, which spanned a total of 54 Vbeta and 13 Jbeta segments. Each CDR3 protein gets one entry after TCRdb re-called the immunoSEQ multiplex PCR reads with MiXCR. The sample records approximately 200,000 distinct CDR3 sequences, roughly 95% being singletons. Sequencing targeted TCR beta in T cells from blood (CD8+ and CD4+). The patients who served as multiple sclerosis controls were treatment-naive and had stable or active relapsing-remitting disease that fulfilled the revised McDonald criteria. Through negative isolation, CD4+ and CD8+ T cells were obtained, while TEMRA cells were enriched using FACS.

The clonotype originates from a human donor with multiple sclerosis. The rearrangement joins TRBV15 to TRBJ1-2, with D unclear. The sequenced material came from CD4+ T cells from PBMCs. CDR3 bases: TGTGCCACCAGCATTTCGGTACTCGGGGATGGCTACACCTTC. Translated: CATSISVLGDGYTF. Filled out from reference TRBV15 and TRBJ1-2, the complete variable domain reads DAMVIQNPRYQVTQFGKPVTLSCSQTLNHNVMYWYQQKSSQAPKLLFHYYDKDFNNEADTPDNFQSRRPNTSFCFLDIRSPGLGDTAMYLCATSISVLGDGYTFGSGTRLTVV.